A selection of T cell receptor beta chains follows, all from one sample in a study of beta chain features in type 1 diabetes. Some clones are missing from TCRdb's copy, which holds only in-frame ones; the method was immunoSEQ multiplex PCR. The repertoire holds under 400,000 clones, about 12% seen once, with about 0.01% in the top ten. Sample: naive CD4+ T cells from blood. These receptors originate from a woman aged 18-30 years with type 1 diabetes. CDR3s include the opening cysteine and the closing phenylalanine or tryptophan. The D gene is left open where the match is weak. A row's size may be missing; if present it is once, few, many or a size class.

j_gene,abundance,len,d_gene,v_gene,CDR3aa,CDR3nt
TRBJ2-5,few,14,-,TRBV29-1,CSGHDTGLVETQYF,TGCAGCGGTCACGATACAGGGTTGGTCGAGACCCAGTACTTC
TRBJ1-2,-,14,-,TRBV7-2,CASSLTVKDYGYTF,TGTGCCAGCAGCTTGACTGTAAAAGACTATGGCTACACCTTC
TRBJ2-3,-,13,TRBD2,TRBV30,CAWTSGNTDTQYF,TGTGCCTGGACTAGCGGGAATACAGATACGCAGTATTTT
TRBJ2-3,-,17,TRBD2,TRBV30,CAWSPTRTSGSTDTQYF,TGTGCCTGGAGTCCAACGCGGACTAGCGGGAGCACAGATACGCAGTATTTT
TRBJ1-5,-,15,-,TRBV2,CASSGQEPVVQPQHF,TGTGCCAGCAGTGGACAGGAGCCGGTAGTCCAGCCCCAGCATTTT
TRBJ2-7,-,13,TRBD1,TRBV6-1,CASSDGTVYEQYF,TGTGCCAGCTCCGACGGGACAGTTTACGAGCAGTACTTC
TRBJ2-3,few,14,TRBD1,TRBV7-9,CASSLDRVGHTQYF,TGTGCCAGCAGCCTCGACAGGGTTGGACATACGCAGTATTTT
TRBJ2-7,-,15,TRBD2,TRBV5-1,CASSLGGGPSYEQYF,TGCGCCAGCAGCTTGGGCGGGGGTCCATCCTACGAGCAGTACTTC
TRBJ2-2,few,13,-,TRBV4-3,CASSQELTGELFF,TGCGCCAGCAGCCAAGAACTCACCGGGGAGCTGTTTTTT
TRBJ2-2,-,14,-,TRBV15,CATSIPANTGELFF,TGTGCCACCAGCATTCCGGCGAACACCGGGGAGCTGTTTTTT
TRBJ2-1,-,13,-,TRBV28,CASSLAAGNEQFF,TGTGCCAGCAGTTTAGCGGCGGGCAATGAGCAGTTCTTC
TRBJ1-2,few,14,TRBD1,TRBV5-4,CASSLPTGIRGYTF,TGTGCCAGCAGCTTGCCGACAGGGATTCGGGGCTACACCTTC
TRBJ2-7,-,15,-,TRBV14,CASSPGQKLSYEQYF,TGTGCCAGCAGCCCTGGACAGAAACTTTCCTACGAGCAGTACTTC
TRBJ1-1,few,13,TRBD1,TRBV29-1,CSVRQGGNTEAFF,TGCAGCGTCAGACAGGGTGGGAACACTGAAGCTTTCTTT
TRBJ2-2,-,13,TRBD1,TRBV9,CASRQGDTGELFF,TGTGCCAGCAGACAGGGGGACACCGGGGAGCTGTTTTTT
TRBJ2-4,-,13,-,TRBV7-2,CASSLMTPHIQYF,TGTGCCAGCAGCTTAATGACACCCCATATTCAGTACTTC
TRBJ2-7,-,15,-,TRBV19,CASSIGFDRTYEQYF,TGTGCCAGTAGTATCGGGTTCGATCGTACCTACGAGCAGTACTTC
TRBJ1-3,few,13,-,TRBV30,CAWSSRWGNTIYF,TGTGCCTGGAGTTCGCGGTGGGGAAACACCATATATTTT
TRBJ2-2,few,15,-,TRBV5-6,CASSRASATTGELFF,TGTGCCAGCAGCCGGGCTAGCGCGACCACCGGGGAGCTGTTTTTT
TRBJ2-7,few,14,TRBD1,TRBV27,CASSQSGTGLEQYF,TGTGCCAGCAGTCAGAGCGGGACAGGGCTTGAGCAGTACTTC
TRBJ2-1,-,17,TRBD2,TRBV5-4,CASSLASGRVAYNEQFF,TGTGCCAGCAGCTTGGCTAGCGGGAGGGTAGCCTACAATGAGCAGTTCTTC
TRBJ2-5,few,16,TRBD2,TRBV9,CASSVSSGSTWETQYF,TGTGCCAGCAGCGTGTCTAGCGGGAGTACCTGGGAGACCCAGTACTTC
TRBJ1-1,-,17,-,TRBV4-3,CASSQGGSGVMNTEAFF,TGCGCCAGCAGCCAAGGTGGCTCAGGGGTGATGAACACTGAAGCTTTCTTT
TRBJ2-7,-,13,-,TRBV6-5,CASSYDKHYEQYF,TGTGCCAGCAGTTATGACAAGCACTACGAGCAGTACTTC
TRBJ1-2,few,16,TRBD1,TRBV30,CACPTASGQGMYGYTF,TGTGCCTGTCCCACGGCCTCAGGACAGGGCATGTATGGCTACACCTTC
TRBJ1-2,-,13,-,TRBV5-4,CASSLDSNYGYTF,TGTGCCAGCAGCTTGGACAGTAACTATGGCTACACCTTC
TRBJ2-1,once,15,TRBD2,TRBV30,CAWSVVLAGNNEQFF,TGTGCCTGGAGTGTAGTGCTAGCGGGGAACAATGAGCAGTTCTTC
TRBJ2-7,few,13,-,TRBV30,CAWSVRVWGEQYF,TGTGCCTGGAGTGTGAGGGTTTGGGGCGAGCAGTACTTC
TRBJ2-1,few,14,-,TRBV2,CATAGRSSYNEQFF,TGTGCCACCGCAGGCCGAAGCTCCTACAATGAGCAGTTCTTC
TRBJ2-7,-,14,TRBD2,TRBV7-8,CASSLGGGAYEQYF,TGTGCCAGCAGCTTAGGGGGGGGAGCCTACGAGCAGTACTTC
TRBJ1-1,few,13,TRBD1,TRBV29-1,CSGGQNMNTEAFF,TGCAGCGGGGGACAGAACATGAACACTGAAGCTTTCTTT
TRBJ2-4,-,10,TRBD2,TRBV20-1,CSAGGDIQYF,TGCAGCGCCGGGGGGGACATTCAGTACTTC
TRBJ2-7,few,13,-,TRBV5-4,CASSQFNGYEQYF,TGTGCCAGCAGTCAATTTAACGGCTACGAGCAGTACTTC
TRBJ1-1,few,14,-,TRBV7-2,CASSPQTVNTEAFF,TGTGCCAGCAGCCCCCAGACAGTGAACACTGAAGCTTTCTTT
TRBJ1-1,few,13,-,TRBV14,CASSLQGNTEAFF,TGTGCCAGCAGCCTTCAGGGGAACACTGAAGCTTTCTTT
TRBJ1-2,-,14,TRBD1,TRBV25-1,CASNGQGANYGYTF,TGTGCCAGCAATGGGCAGGGGGCGAACTATGGCTACACCTTC
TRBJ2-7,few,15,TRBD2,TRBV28,CASSLGTSGTHEQYF,TGTGCCAGCAGTTTAGGGACTAGCGGGACTCACGAGCAGTACTTC
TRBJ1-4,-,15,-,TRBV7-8,CASSLGSATNEKLFF,TGTGCCAGCAGCTTAGGGAGTGCAACTAATGAAAAACTGTTTTTT
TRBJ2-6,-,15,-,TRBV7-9,CASSAQSSGANVLTF,TGTGCCAGCAGCGCACAGAGCTCTGGGGCCAACGTCCTGACTTTC
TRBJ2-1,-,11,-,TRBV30,CAWSVANEQFF,TGTGCCTGGAGTGTGGCCAATGAGCAGTTCTTC